The clone carrying this T cell receptor (beta chain) was counted ten times or more. The antigen is unknown. Amplification of the TCR beta CDR3 regions used RNA transcripts (as template). RT-PCR in the first round used HTBI primers; a second-round multiplex PCR followed. TCRdb redid the calling of the multiplex PCR reads with MiXCR, one entry per CDR3 protein. The sample consists of under 250,000 distinct CDR3 sequences, 29% of them appearing once. This specimen comes from a study of Graves' ophthalmopathy and Graves' hyperthyroidism. Study results and caveats: It was with 70.59% sensitivity and about 72% specificity that the model predicted ophthalmopathy progression.

Where ophthalmopathy was present, donors had moderate-to-severe activity, CAS ≥3, NOSPECS ≥4 and duration under 3 months. It was on clinical symptoms, serum thyroxine, TRAb, thyroid ultrasound and orbital computed tomography that diagnosis relied. Fresh peripheral blood (approximately 10 ml) yielded the PBMCs. Germline V lookup: CDR1 MNHEY, CDR2 SMNVEV (reference sequence). Trimming cost V 2 bases and J 0 bases, with 8 bases left between them. This CDR3 is 15 amino acids long. Sample: peripheral blood. This rearrangement joins TRBV27 to TRBJ1-5; D is uncertain. This TCR was recovered from a man aged 45-65 years with Graves' ophthalmopathy. CDR3 amino acids: CASSLSRYSNQPQHF. CDR3 sequence (DNA): TGTGCCAGCAGTTTAAGTAGGTATAGCAATCAGCCCCAGCATTTT.